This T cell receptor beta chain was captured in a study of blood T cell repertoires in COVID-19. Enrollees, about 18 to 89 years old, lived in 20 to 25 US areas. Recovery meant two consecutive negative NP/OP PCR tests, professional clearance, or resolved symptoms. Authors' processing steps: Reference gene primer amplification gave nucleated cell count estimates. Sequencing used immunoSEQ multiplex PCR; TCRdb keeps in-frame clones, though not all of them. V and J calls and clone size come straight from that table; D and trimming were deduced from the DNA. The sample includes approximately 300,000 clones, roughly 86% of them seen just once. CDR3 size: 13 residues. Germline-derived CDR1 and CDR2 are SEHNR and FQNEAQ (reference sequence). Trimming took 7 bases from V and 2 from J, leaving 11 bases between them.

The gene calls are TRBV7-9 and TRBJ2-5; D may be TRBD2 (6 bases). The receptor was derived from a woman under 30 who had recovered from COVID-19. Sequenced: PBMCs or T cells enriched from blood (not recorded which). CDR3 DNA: TGTGCCAGCAATAGCGGCTTTCAAGAGACCCAGTACTTC. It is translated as CASNSGFQETQYF. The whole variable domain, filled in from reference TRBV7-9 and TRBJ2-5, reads DTGVSQNPRHKITKRGQNVTFRCDPISEHNRLYWYRQTLGQGPEFLTYFQNEAQLEKSRLLSDRFSAERPKGSFSTLEIQRTEQGDSAMYLCASNSGFQETQYFGPGTRLLVL.